The clone carrying this T cell receptor (beta chain) was seen a few times. The germline V gene has CDR1 SEHNR and CDR2 FQNEAQ (reference sequence). V lost 5 bases, J lost 7 bases, and 18 bases lay in between. This CDR3 is 15 amino acids long. TCRdb's copy holds only in-frame clones and misses some; the assay was immunoSEQ multiplex PCR. This sample has hundreds of thousands of clones, with roughly 87% found just once. The source of the sample is a study of blood T cell repertoires in COVID-19. The chain is built from TRBV7-9 and TRBJ1-5; maybe TRBD1 (5 bases). This TCR derives from a woman aged 50 to 65 who had recovered from COVID-19. Sequenced input: peripheral blood. CDR3 sequence (DNA): TGTGCCAGCAGCCAAGGGTGGCAGGGTGGCCAGCCCCAGCATTTT. This encodes CASSQGWQGGQPQHF.